The 26 T cell receptor beta chains in this list originate from one sample, sequenced in a study of blood T cell repertoires in COVID-19. TCRdb keeps only in-frame clones here, not all; method: immunoSEQ multiplex PCR. The data hold about 180,000 clones, with about 82% observed a single time. The sample comprised peripheral blood. These receptors came from a man between 65 and 85 years old with active or convalescent COVID-19.

This clone came up once. The V call is TRBV11-2, the J call TRBJ1-6, with D uncertain. Germline V lookup: CDR1 SGHAT, CDR2 FQNNGV. The CDR3 contains 14 residues. Trimming took 5 bases from V and 10 from J, leaving 15 bases between them. Here the CDR3 reads CASSPSPGESPLHF. The CDR3 DNA reads as TGTGCCAGCAGCCCCTCCCCAGGTGAATCACCCCTCCACTTT.

The chain is built from TRBV30 and TRBJ1-3; D ambiguous. In germline, CDR1 is GTSNPN, CDR2 SVGIG (reference sequence). Trimming took 3 bases from V and 2 from J, leaving 14 bases between them. The CDR3 length is 15 residues. The CDR3 loop is CAWRLKREAGNTIYF. CDR3 sequence (DNA): TGTGCCTGGAGACTAAAGCGGGAAGCTGGAAACACCATATATTTT.

This CDR3 is CAQKDRGQDEQYF. For the CDR3, the DNA is TGTGCCCAGAAGGACAGGGGGCAAGACGAGCAGTACTTC. The gene calls are TRBV30 and TRBJ2-7, with 11 bases fitting TRBD1. Germline CDR1 GTSNPN, CDR2 SVGIG (reference sequence). The CDR3 length is 13 residues. J lost 5 bases, V lost 8 bases, and 8 bases had no gene match.

V and J are TRBV7-2 and TRBJ1-3; D might be TRBD1 (5 bases). Germline assignment: CDR1 SGHTA and CDR2 FQGNSA. This CDR3 has 16 residues. V was cut by 3 bases and J by 0 bases, with 12 bases left in between. CDR3 sequence (DNA): TGTGCCAGCAGCTTTGGGGGGGTCGTCTCTGGAAACACCATATATTTT. It is translated as CASSFGGVVSGNTIYF.

This clone was observed a handful of times. The chain links TRBV19 to TRBJ1-2; 8 bases agree with TRBD1. The J segment lost 8 bases and the V segment lost 5 bases, leaving 16 bases of the junction unmatched. CDR1 is LNHDA and CDR2 is SQIVND in the germline V gene (reference sequence). The CDR3 loop spans 16 amino acids. CDR3 sequence (DNA): TGTGCCAGTAGTTCGATCTGGACAGGGTTGGCGGGGGGCTACACCTTC. It is translated as CASSSIWTGLAGGYTF.

About this clone itself: Compared with germline, one end of the junction differs, possibly owing to a read error. The chain combines TRBV4-2 with TRBJ2-3; D possibly corresponds to TRBD2 (5 bases). The CDR3 runs to 12 residues. Looked up from germline, CDR1 is LGHNA and CDR2 is YNFKEQ. This CDR3 is CASSQEYTRLLF. The CDR3 nucleotides read TGTGCCAGCAGCCAAGAGTACACTAGATTACTTTTT.

The rearrangement links TRBV7-2 to TRBJ1-1; D might be TRBD1 (5 bases). The V end was cut by 5 bases, the J end by 2 bases, with 9 bases between. The length of the CDR3 is 13 residues. Germline loops: CDR1 SGHTA, CDR2 FQGNSA. The CDR3 is CASSRDSNTEAFF. CDR3 nucleotides: TGTGCCAGCAGCAGAGACAGCAACACTGAAGCTTTCTTT.

This chain joins TRBV21-1 and TRBJ1-5; the table's D call, TRBD1, was not checked against the DNA. TRBV21-1 is given as a pseudogene. CDR3 length: 13 residues. The CDR3 bases are TGTGCCAGCGTTGACAGGGCTAGGGGGCCCCAGCATTTT. This encodes CASVDRARGPQHF.

The V gene is TRBV5-8, the J gene TRBJ2-7; weak D call: TRBD1 (5 bases). Trimming shortened V by 2 bases and J by 6 bases, and 18 bases separated the two germline ends. Germline V CDR1 and CDR2: SGHTS, YDEGEE. The CDR3 has 15 amino acids. Written as DNA, the CDR3 is TGTGCCAGCAGCTTTCAGGGAAGTGGGCCTCCCGAGCAGTACTTC. Protein sequence: CASSFQGSGPPEQYF.

This clone was seen just once. The chain carries TRBV3-1 (or the pseudogene TRBV3-2) and TRBJ2-3, with D possibly TRBD1 on 5 matching bases. Germline assignment: CDR1 LGHDT and CDR2 YNNKEL (reference sequence). V lost 0 bases, J lost 2 bases, and 18 bases lay in between. This CDR3 comprises 18 residues. CDR3 in DNA: TGTGCCAGCAGCCAAGAAAGATATGGGGCGGAGAACACAGATACGCAGTATTTT. Its protein product is CASSQERYGAENTDTQYF.

The chain combines TRBV3-1 (or the pseudogene TRBV3-2) with TRBJ1-4; the D gene is possibly TRBD1 (6 bases). Germline CDR1 is LGHDT and CDR2 is YNNKEL (reference sequence). The CDR3 is 16 residues long. V lost 4 bases and J lost 6, with 18 bases in between. The CDR3 region is CASSPRKGQGYEKLFF. CDR3 in DNA: TGTGCCAGCAGCCCCCGCAAGGGACAAGGGTATGAAAAACTGTTTTTT.

The chain couples TRBV19 to TRBJ1-1; the match to TRBD1 covers 10 bases. Germline V lookup: CDR1 LNHDA, CDR2 SQIVND (reference sequence). The CDR3 extends over 15 amino acids. The ends lost 6 bases at V and 2 bases at J; junction bases unmatched: 6. CDR3 sequence (DNA): TGTGCCAGTAGGGACAGGGGGGAACCAAACACTGAAGCTTTCTTT. Protein product: CASRDRGEPNTEAFF. Combining the CDR3 with reference TRBV19 and TRBJ1-1 gives the whole variable domain DGGITQSPKYLFRKEGQNVTLSCEQNLNHDAMYWYRQDPGQGLRLIYYSQIVNDFQKGDIAEGYSVSREKKESFPLTVTSAQKNPTAFYLCASRDRGEPNTEAFFGQGTRLTVV.

V and J are TRBV7-8 and TRBJ2-7; D remains ambiguous. V lost 8 bases to trimming and J lost 4 bases, with 6 bases between them. CDR3 length: 10 residues. Per the germline V gene, CDR1 is SGHVS and CDR2 is FQNEAQ. CDR3 residues: CASGLYEQYF. CDR3 sequence (DNA): TGTGCCAGCGGGCTATACGAGCAGTACTTC.

About this clone: Other nucleotide sequences from this sample produce the same CDR3. The CDR3 spells CASSLGSSYNEQFF. In DNA form, the CDR3 reads TGCGCCAGCAGCTTAGGGAGCTCCTACAATGAGCAGTTCTTC. The rearrangement joins TRBV5-1 to TRBJ2-1, with D maybe TRBD2 (5 bases). CDR1 and CDR2 (germline): SGHRS, YFSETQ. This CDR3 comprises 14 residues. Between the trimmed V and J ends, which lost 2 bases and 0 bases, there was a span of 6 bases.

J is TRBJ2-5 and V is TRBV5-5; TRBD1 matches at 8 bases. Germline CDR1 is SGHKS and CDR2 is YYEKEE (reference sequence). The V and J ends lost 0 bases and 5 bases, in that order; junction bases with no gene match: 12. The CDR3 is 17 amino acids. The DNA for the CDR3 is TGTGCCAGCAGCTTGGGTACCCGGACAGGGAAGTGGGAGACCCAGTACTTC. This gives the protein CASSLGTRTGKWETQYF.

This clone has more than one count but fewer than ten. The chain joins TRBV6-5 to TRBJ2-5, with 9 bases matching TRBD2. Germline lookup yields CDR1 MNHEY and CDR2 SVGAGI. V was pared by 6 bases and J by 3 bases, with 2 bases of the junction left unmatched. This CDR3 is 13 amino acids long. The CDR3 spells CASRLAGEETQYF. The CDR3, as DNA: TGTGCCAGCAGATTAGCGGGAGAAGAGACCCAGTACTTC.

The V and J genes are TRBV1 and TRBJ1-5; no check of the table's D call, TRBD1, against the DNA was made. TRBV1 is flagged as a pseudogene. The CDR3 runs 15 residues. CDR3 nucleotides: TGCACCAGCAAGACGGGACAGGGAATAGGTCAGCCCCAGCATTTT. This encodes CTSKTGQGIGQPQHF.

This chain connects TRBV10-3 to TRBJ2-1; 10 bases are a match to TRBD2. J gave up 7 bases and V 3 bases, and 15 bases lay outside the gene matches. The CDR3 runs 18 residues. Germline loops: CDR1 ENHRY, CDR2 SYGVKD. DNA for the CDR3: TGTGCCATCAGTGAACTAGCGGGGTGGTATTCCGGGCAGAATGAGCAGTTCTTC. Amino acid sequence: CAISELAGWYSGQNEQFF.

This clone was found once. The rearrangement links TRBV11-2 to TRBJ1-2, with D possibly being TRBD1 (5 bases). CDR1 and CDR2 (germline): SGHAT, FQNNGV. The CDR3 sequence is 14 residues long. Deletions cut 1 base from V and 3 bases from J, with 9 bases between. The CDR3 coding sequence is TGTGCCAGCAGCTTAGGAGGGACTCACTATGGCTACACCTTC. Amino acid sequence: CASSLGGTHYGYTF.

The sample holds one count of this clone. This chain joins TRBV27 and TRBJ1-5; possibly TRBD1 for D (6 bases). The V gene lost 3 bases and the J gene lost 4 bases, with 19 bases spanning the gap. Germline V gene sequence: CDR1 MNHEY, CDR2 SMNVEV (reference sequence). The CDR3 totals 17 residues. Here the CDR3 reads CASSLGAAQGTNQPQHF. The CDR3 DNA reads as TGTGCCAGCAGTTTGGGGGCCGCTCAGGGGACAAATCAGCCCCAGCATTTT.

The genes are TRBV7-6 and TRBJ2-5, with a weak D call TRBD2 (7 bases). Germline CDR1 is SGHVS and CDR2 is FNYEAQ. This CDR3 contains 14 residues. Between the trimmed V and J ends, which lost 1 base and 4 bases, there was a span of 10 bases. The CDR3 region has the DNA TGTGCCAGCAGCTTAGTGGGGGGGCTAGAGACCCAGTACTTC. Amino acid sequence: CASSLVGGLETQYF.

The genes are TRBV5-6 and TRBJ2-1, with no clear D. Trimming removed 1 base at V and 4 bases at J, with 6 bases between. Germline V CDR1 and CDR2: SGHDT, YYEEEE. There are 13 residues in the CDR3. CDR3 nucleotide sequence: TGTGCCAGCAGCTTGAGCCTGTACAATGAGCAGTTCTTC. This translates into CASSLSLYNEQFF.

The sample holds a few counts of this clone. J is TRBJ2-2 and V is TRBV3-1 (or the pseudogene TRBV3-2); 9 bases map to TRBD2. Germline V gives CDR1 LGHDT, CDR2 YNNKEL (reference sequence). The ends lost 3 bases at V and 4 bases at J; junction bases unmatched: 0. The CDR3 length is 14 residues. CDR3 sequence reads: CASSQREGTGELFF. The CDR3, as DNA: TGTGCCAGCAGCCAGCGGGAGGGCACCGGGGAGCTGTTTTTT.

V usage is TRBV6-5 and J usage is TRBJ1-1; the match to TRBD1 covers 7 bases. This CDR3 has 14 amino acids. In germline, CDR1 is MNHEY, CDR2 SVGAGI. Germline trimming cut 2 bases from V and 1 base from J; bases unmatched to any gene: 1. CDR3 bases: TGTGCCAGCAGTTACACAGGGGAGAACACTGAAGCTTTCTTT. This sequence encodes CASSYTGENTEAFF.

The DNA of the CDR3 is TGCGCCAGCAGCTCCTCCGGGACAGGGTGGGCCGAGCAGTACTTC. Amino acid sequence: CASSSSGTGWAEQYF. The rearrangement joins TRBV5-1 to TRBJ2-7; TRBD1 aligns across 9 bases. The CDR3 length is 15 residues. The V and J ends lost 3 bases and 6 bases, in that order; junction bases with no gene match: 10. Germline-derived CDR1 and CDR2 are SGHRS and YFSETQ. Supplemented by reference TRBV5-1 and TRBJ2-7, the full variable domain reads KAGVTQTPRYLIKTRGQQVTLSCSPISGHRSVSWYQQTPGQGLQFLFEYFSETQRNKGNFPGRFSGRQFSNSRSEMNVSTLELGDSALYLCASSSSGTGWAEQYFGPGTRLTVT.

The chain links TRBV6-5 to TRBJ1-6; TRBD1 is a possible D gene (6 bases). Germline V CDR1 and CDR2: MNHEY, SVGAGI. The V end was cut by 6 bases, the J end by 8 bases, with 11 bases between. The CDR3 is 13 amino acids. CDR3 bases: TGTGCCAGCAGCCGGGACAAGGATTCACCCCTCCACTTT. It specifies CASSRDKDSPLHF.